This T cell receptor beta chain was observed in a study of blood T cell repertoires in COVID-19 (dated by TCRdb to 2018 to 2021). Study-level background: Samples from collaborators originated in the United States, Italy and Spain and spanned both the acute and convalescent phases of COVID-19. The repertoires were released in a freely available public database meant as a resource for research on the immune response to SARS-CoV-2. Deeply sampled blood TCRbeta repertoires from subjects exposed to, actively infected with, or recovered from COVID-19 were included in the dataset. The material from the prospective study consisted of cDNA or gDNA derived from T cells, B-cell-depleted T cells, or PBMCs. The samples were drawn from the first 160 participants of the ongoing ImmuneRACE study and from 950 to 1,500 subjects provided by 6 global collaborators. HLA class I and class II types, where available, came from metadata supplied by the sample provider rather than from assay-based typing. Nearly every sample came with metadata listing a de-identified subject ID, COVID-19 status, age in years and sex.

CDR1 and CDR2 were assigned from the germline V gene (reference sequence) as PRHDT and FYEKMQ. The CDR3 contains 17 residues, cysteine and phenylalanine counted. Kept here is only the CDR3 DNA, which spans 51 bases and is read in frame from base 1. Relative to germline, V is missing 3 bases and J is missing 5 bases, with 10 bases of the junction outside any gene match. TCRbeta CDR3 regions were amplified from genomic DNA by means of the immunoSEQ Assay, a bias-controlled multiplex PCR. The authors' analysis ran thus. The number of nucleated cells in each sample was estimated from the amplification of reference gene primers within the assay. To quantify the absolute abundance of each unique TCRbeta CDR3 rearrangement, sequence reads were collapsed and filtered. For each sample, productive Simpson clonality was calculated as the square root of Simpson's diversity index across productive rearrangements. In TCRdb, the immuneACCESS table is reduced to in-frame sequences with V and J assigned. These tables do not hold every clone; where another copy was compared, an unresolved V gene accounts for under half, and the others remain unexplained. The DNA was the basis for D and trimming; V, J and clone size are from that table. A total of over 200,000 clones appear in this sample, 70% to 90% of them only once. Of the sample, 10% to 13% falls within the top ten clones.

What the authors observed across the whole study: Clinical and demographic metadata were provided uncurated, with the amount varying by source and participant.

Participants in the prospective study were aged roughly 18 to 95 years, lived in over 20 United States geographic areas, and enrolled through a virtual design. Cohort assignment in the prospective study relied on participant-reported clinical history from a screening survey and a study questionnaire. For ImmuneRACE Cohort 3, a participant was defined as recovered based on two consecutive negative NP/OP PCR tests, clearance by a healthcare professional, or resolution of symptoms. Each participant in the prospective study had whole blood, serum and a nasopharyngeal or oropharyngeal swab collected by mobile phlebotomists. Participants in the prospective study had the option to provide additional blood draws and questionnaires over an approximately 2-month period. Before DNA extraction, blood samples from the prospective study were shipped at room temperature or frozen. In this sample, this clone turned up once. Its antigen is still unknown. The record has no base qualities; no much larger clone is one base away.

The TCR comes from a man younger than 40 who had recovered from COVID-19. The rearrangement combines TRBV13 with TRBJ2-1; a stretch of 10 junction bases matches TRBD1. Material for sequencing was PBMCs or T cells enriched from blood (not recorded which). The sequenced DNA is TGTGCCAGCAGCTTGGACCCGGGACAGGGGTTGCACAATGAGCAGTTCTTC. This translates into CASSLDPGQGLHNEQFF.